The rows below give T cell receptor beta chains drawn from one sample of a study of blood T cell repertoires in COVID-19. The repertoire was sequenced with immunoSEQ multiplex PCR; TCRdb's copy has only in-frame clones and lacks some. The sample includes around 130,000 clones, more than 70% seen only once; the top ten take roughly 3.9%. Sequenced: peripheral blood. These receptors were taken from a man between 60 and 75 years old with acute or convalescent COVID-19. CDR3s include the opening cysteine and the closing phenylalanine or tryptophan. D genes are given only for firm matches. Clone size is given for some rows only: seen once, a few or many times, or a class if the clone is expanded.

clone_size: NA
v_call: TRBV2
d_call: TRBD1
j_call: TRBJ2-7
cdr3_nt: TGTGCCAGCATGGTGACAGGGGCGCTCTCCTACGAGCAGTACTTC
cdr3_aa: CASMVTGALSYEQYF

clone_size: NA
v_call: TRBV21-1
d_call: NA
j_call: TRBJ2-5
cdr3_nt: TGTGCCAGCAGTACGCGAGAAAAAGAGACCCAGTACTTC
cdr3_aa: CASSTREKETQYF

clone_size: NA
v_call: TRBV20-1
d_call: NA
j_call: TRBJ1-2
cdr3_nt: TGCAGTGCTAGACTAGGCTATGGCTACACCTTC
cdr3_aa: CSARLGYGYTF

clone_size: NA
v_call: TRBV6-2/TRBV6-3
d_call: NA
j_call: TRBJ1-5
cdr3_nt: TGTGCCAGCAGTTACTCAGGGGCACTGAGCAATCAGCCCCAGCATTTT
cdr3_aa: CASSYSGALSNQPQHF

clone_size: few
v_call: TRBV10-3
d_call: NA
j_call: TRBJ2-3
cdr3_nt: TGTGCCATCAGTGAGTCCGAACTAGATACGCAGTATTTT
cdr3_aa: CAISESELDTQYF

clone_size: NA
v_call: TRBV3-1/TRBV3-2
d_call: NA
j_call: TRBJ1-3
cdr3_nt: TGTGCCAGCAGCCAAGGGCTCGACACCATATATTTT
cdr3_aa: CASSQGLDTIYF

clone_size: few
v_call: TRBV21-1
d_call: NA
j_call: TRBJ1-6
cdr3_nt: TGTGCCAGCAGCAATATGGGGGGGAACAATTCACCCCTCCACTTT
cdr3_aa: CASSNMGGNNSPLHF

clone_size: NA
v_call: TRBV19
d_call: NA
j_call: TRBJ2-1
cdr3_nt: TGTGCCAGTAGCCCAGTCTCCTACAATGAGCAGTTCTTC
cdr3_aa: CASSPVSYNEQFF

clone_size: NA
v_call: TRBV5-4
d_call: TRBD1
j_call: TRBJ1-6
cdr3_nt: TGTGCCAGCACCTTTGGTGGGGACAGACCCTCAGCCCTCCACTTT
cdr3_aa: CASTFGGDRPSALHF

clone_size: NA
v_call: TRBV6-2/TRBV6-3
d_call: TRBD2
j_call: TRBJ2-5
cdr3_nt: TGTGCCAGCAGCGGAGGCGGGAGGATCGGAGAGACCCAGTACTTC
cdr3_aa: CASSGGGRIGETQYF

clone_size: NA
v_call: TRBV18
d_call: TRBD2
j_call: TRBJ2-1
cdr3_nt: TGTGCCAGCTCACTCCAAGAGGCTAGCGGGAGTGGGTATGAGCAGTTCTTC
cdr3_aa: CASSLQEASGSGYEQFF

clone_size: NA
v_call: TRBV5-1
d_call: TRBD1
j_call: TRBJ1-4
cdr3_nt: TGCGCCAGCAGCTTAGGGGACAGGGGGGATGAAAAACTGTTTTTT
cdr3_aa: CASSLGDRGDEKLFF

clone_size: NA
v_call: TRBV5-1
d_call: NA
j_call: TRBJ1-2
cdr3_nt: TGCGCCAGCAGCTTAGCAGGGAATGGCTACACCTTC
cdr3_aa: CASSLAGNGYTF

clone_size: few
v_call: TRBV10-1
d_call: TRBD2
j_call: TRBJ2-1
cdr3_nt: TGCGCCAGCAGTGAATTAACTAGCGGGGGGTACAATGAGCAGTTCTTC
cdr3_aa: CASSELTSGGYNEQFF

clone_size: NA
v_call: TRBV19
d_call: NA
j_call: TRBJ1-5
cdr3_nt: TGTGCCAGCGCTTTGGAAGATGGAATTAGCCAGCCCCAGCATTTT
cdr3_aa: CASALEDGISQPQHF

clone_size: NA
v_call: TRBV28
d_call: NA
j_call: TRBJ1-6
cdr3_nt: TGTGCCAGCAGTTTCGATGGGCGATCACCCCTCCACTTT
cdr3_aa: CASSFDGRSPLHF

clone_size: NA
v_call: TRBV27
d_call: TRBD1
j_call: TRBJ1-4
cdr3_nt: TGTGCCAGCAGTTTACAGGACAGGGTCGGCGAAAAACTGTTTTTT
cdr3_aa: CASSLQDRVGEKLFF

clone_size: NA
v_call: TRBV13
d_call: NA
j_call: TRBJ2-2
cdr3_nt: TGTGCCAGCAGCTTAAGGGCCGGGGACACCGGGGAGCTGTTTTTT
cdr3_aa: CASSLRAGDTGELFF

clone_size: NA
v_call: TRBV18
d_call: TRBD1
j_call: TRBJ1-5
cdr3_nt: TGTGCCAGCTCACCACCGGGACAGAATAGTTTGCAGCCCCAGCATTTT
cdr3_aa: CASSPPGQNSLQPQHF

clone_size: NA
v_call: TRBV28
d_call: TRBD2
j_call: TRBJ2-1
cdr3_nt: TGTGCCAGCAGTTTAAGCCCTAGCGGGAACTACAATGAGCAGTTCTTC
cdr3_aa: CASSLSPSGNYNEQFF

clone_size: NA
v_call: TRBV5-1
d_call: NA
j_call: TRBJ2-3
cdr3_nt: TGCGCCAGCAGCTTGTGGGGGCAAGCAGATACGCAGTATTTT
cdr3_aa: CASSLWGQADTQYF

clone_size: NA
v_call: TRBV5-4
d_call: TRBD2
j_call: TRBJ2-2
cdr3_nt: TGTGCCACCTCTTCCGGACTAGCACGGACCGGGGAGCTGTTTTTT
cdr3_aa: CATSSGLARTGELFF

clone_size: NA
v_call: TRBV6-1
d_call: NA
j_call: TRBJ2-7
cdr3_nt: TGTGCCAGCAGTGACCAAATGGGGCCCAACGAGCAGTACTTC
cdr3_aa: CASSDQMGPNEQYF

clone_size: NA
v_call: TRBV6-5
d_call: TRBD2
j_call: TRBJ2-3
cdr3_nt: TGTGCCAGCAGTTACCAGCGGGAGACAGATACGCAGTATTTT
cdr3_aa: CASSYQRETDTQYF

clone_size: once
v_call: TRBV13
d_call: NA
j_call: TRBJ1-1
cdr3_nt: TGTGCCAGCAGCTTATCCTCTGAAGCTTTCTTT
cdr3_aa: CASSLSSEAFF

clone_size: NA
v_call: TRBV7-6
d_call: NA
j_call: TRBJ1-1
cdr3_nt: TGTGCCAGCAGCTTGGGCCTCGGCGGGGTGAACACTGAAGCTTTCTTT
cdr3_aa: CASSLGLGGVNTEAFF

clone_size: NA
v_call: TRBV18
d_call: NA
j_call: TRBJ1-4
cdr3_nt: TGTGCCAGCTCACCACCAGGGGAAAGAAACGAAAAACTGTTTTTT
cdr3_aa: CASSPPGERNEKLFF

clone_size: NA
v_call: TRBV6-5
d_call: NA
j_call: TRBJ1-4
cdr3_nt: TGTGCCAGCAGGTCAGGTCCCTCCGGAGAAAAACTGTTTTTT
cdr3_aa: CASRSGPSGEKLFF

clone_size: NA
v_call: TRBV12-3/TRBV12-4
d_call: TRBD2
j_call: TRBJ2-3
cdr3_nt: TGTGCCAGCAGTTTAGGACTAGCGGGAGTGGTTTTT
cdr3_aa: CASSLGLAGVVF

clone_size: few
v_call: TRBV5-6
d_call: NA
j_call: TRBJ2-3
cdr3_nt: TGTGCCAGCAGCCGCCCGGCGGAGCTTACAGATACGCAGTATTTT
cdr3_aa: CASSRPAELTDTQYF

clone_size: NA
v_call: TRBV12-3/TRBV12-4
d_call: NA
j_call: TRBJ2-7
cdr3_nt: TGTGCCAGCAGTACCTACCAAGACGAGCAGTACTTC
cdr3_aa: CASSTYQDEQYF

clone_size: NA
v_call: TRBV7-9
d_call: TRBD2
j_call: TRBJ2-1
cdr3_nt: TGTGCCAGCAGCCATCCGGCTAGCGGGAGATTGAATGAGCAGTTCTTC
cdr3_aa: CASSHPASGRLNEQFF

clone_size: NA
v_call: TRBV19
d_call: TRBD1
j_call: TRBJ2-7
cdr3_nt: TGTGCCAGTAGTATCGAAACCGGGACAGGGCTCTACGAGCAGTACTTC
cdr3_aa: CASSIETGTGLYEQYF

clone_size: few
v_call: TRBV5-1
d_call: TRBD1
j_call: TRBJ1-1
cdr3_nt: TGCGCCAGCAGCACAACAGGGGACCGGGACACTGAAGCTTTCTTT
cdr3_aa: CASSTTGDRDTEAFF

clone_size: NA
v_call: TRBV7-2
d_call: NA
j_call: TRBJ1-1
cdr3_nt: TGTGCCAGCAGCCCTGACAAGCCTGAAGCTTTCTTT
cdr3_aa: CASSPDKPEAFF

clone_size: NA
v_call: TRBV5-1
d_call: NA
j_call: TRBJ2-7
cdr3_nt: TGCGCCAGCAGCTTTGGACAGGGAGGGTACGAGCAGTACTTC
cdr3_aa: CASSFGQGGYEQYF

clone_size: once
v_call: TRBV19
d_call: TRBD2
j_call: TRBJ2-1
cdr3_nt: TGTGCCAGTAGTCTCCTAGCGGGAGAGACCAATGAGCAGTTCTTC
cdr3_aa: CASSLLAGETNEQFF

clone_size: NA
v_call: TRBV21-1
d_call: NA
j_call: TRBJ1-2
cdr3_nt: TGTGCCAGCTCCTCCTATCCCCGGGACAGGGGCCTCTATGGCTACACCTTC
cdr3_aa: CASSSYPRDRGLYGYTF

clone_size: many
v_call: TRBV2
d_call: TRBD1
j_call: TRBJ2-2
cdr3_nt: TGTGCCAGCAGTGAAACGCTCGTTGGACAGGGGGCAACCGGGGAGCTGTTTTTT
cdr3_aa: CASSETLVGQGATGELFF

clone_size: NA
v_call: TRBV28
d_call: NA
j_call: TRBJ2-4
cdr3_nt: TGTGCCAGCAGTCCGAGACAGAGAAACATTCAGTACTTC
cdr3_aa: CASSPRQRNIQYF

clone_size: NA
v_call: TRBV28
d_call: NA
j_call: TRBJ2-1
cdr3_nt: TGTGCCAGCAGTTTAGGGGCAGTCTCCTACAATGAGCAGTTCTTC
cdr3_aa: CASSLGAVSYNEQFF

clone_size: NA
v_call: TRBV27
d_call: NA
j_call: TRBJ1-2
cdr3_nt: TGTGCCAGCAGTTTTTCCCGGTCTAATTGGAACTATGGCTACACCTTC
cdr3_aa: CASSFSRSNWNYGYTF

clone_size: NA
v_call: TRBV19
d_call: NA
j_call: TRBJ2-2
cdr3_nt: TGTGCCAGTAGTCCATTGTCCGGGGAGCTGTTTTTT
cdr3_aa: CASSPLSGELFF

clone_size: once
v_call: TRBV6-4
d_call: NA
j_call: TRBJ1-5
cdr3_nt: TGTGCCAGCAGCGGTACAGGGTCGTGCCAGCCCCAGCATTTT
cdr3_aa: CASSGTGSCQPQHF

clone_size: NA
v_call: TRBV2
d_call: TRBD1
j_call: TRBJ1-5
cdr3_nt: TGTGCCAGCGCGGGAGGACAGGGGGCCGAAGGACCCCAGCATTTT
cdr3_aa: CASAGGQGAEGPQHF

clone_size: NA
v_call: TRBV7-2
d_call: TRBD2
j_call: TRBJ2-7
cdr3_nt: TGTGCCAGCAGCTCCCCCCGGGGGGGCCCCTCCTACGAGCAGTACTTC
cdr3_aa: CASSSPRGGPSYEQYF